This T cell receptor beta chain was identified in a study of blood T cells in healthy people across ages. On the study more broadly: Capture by template switching was about one barcoded beta molecule per two T cells.

Through a sample-barcoded 5' primer and a J-beta primer mix, a second PCR was run for 7 to 11 cycles. TCRdb itself ran the 5' RACE reads through MiXCR, one entry per CDR3 protein. The sample has 1 million or so distinct CDR3 sequences, about 23% seen once. This clonotype was counted ten times or more. V lost 5 bases and J lost 0, with 10 bases in between. CDR1 SGHTA and CDR2 FQGTGA come from the germline V gene. This CDR3 region has 14 residues. The same data also contributed to another study, on T cells of mothers and their children.

Specimen: blood. V is TRBV7-3 and J is TRBJ2-5, with D possibly being TRBD1 (6 bases). This receptor was identified in a girl aged 2-10 years in good health. CDR3 in amino acids: CASSLGTYQETQYF. The CDR3 DNA follows: TGTGCCAGCAGCCTCGGGACATACCAAGAGACCCAGTACTTC. Looking up the rest from reference TRBV7-3 and TRBJ2-5 gives the full variable domain: GAGVSQTPSNKVTEKGKYVELRCDPISGHTALYWYRQSLGQGPEFLIYFQGTGAADDSGLPNDRFFAVRPEGSVSTLKIQRTERGDSAVYLCASSLGTYQETQYFGPGTRLLVL.